Presented here are 15 T cell receptor beta chains from one specimen sequenced in a study of response to subunit inactivated influenza vaccine. TCRdb re-analysed the RT-PCR reads in MiXCR, keeping a single row per CDR3 protein. The data contain roughly 780,000 distinct CDR3 sequences, approximately 17% of them singletons. This specimen was PBMCs from blood, taken approximately 5 days after vaccination. The receptors come from a man aged 50-59 years who received an inactivated influenza vaccine.

The chain employs TRBV27 and TRBJ2-3; D unresolved. V dropped 6 bases and J dropped 5 bases, with 12 bases sitting between them. CDR1 and CDR2 from the germline V gene are MNHEY and SMNVEV (reference sequence). CDR3 length: 13 amino acids. CDR3 amino acids: CASSSIPRDTQYF. The CDR3 DNA is TGTGCCAGCAGCTCCATCCCCAGAGATACGCAGTATTTT.

CDR3 amino acids: CATSSSLEGHEKLFF. CDR3 bases: TGTGCCACCAGTTCCAGCCTGGAGGGCCATGAAAAACTGTTTTTT. The rearrangement joins TRBV24-1 to TRBJ1-4; no reliable D call. Germline V CDR1 and CDR2: KGHDR, SFDVKD. The CDR3 runs to 15 residues. V lost 6 bases to trimming and J lost 6 bases, with 16 bases between them.

The V and J genes are TRBV15 and TRBJ2-7; possibly TRBD2 for D (5 bases). The V gene lost 0 bases and the J gene lost 3 bases, with 9 bases spanning the gap. The CDR3 spans 14 residues. Germline CDR1 reads LNHNV; CDR2 reads YYDKDF (reference sequence). The CDR3 is CATSRDGSYYEQYF. Here the CDR3 DNA reads TGTGCCACCAGCAGAGATGGGAGCTACTACGAGCAGTACTTC.

There are many counts of this clonotype. The chain carries TRBV11-2 and TRBJ2-1; 10 bases align to TRBD2. V shed 1 base and J 0 bases; nucleotides not matched to a gene: 9. From germline, CDR1 is SGHAT and CDR2 FQNNGV. This CDR3 contains 19 residues. The CDR3 loop is CASSLVAGGGSSSYNEQFF. The CDR3 DNA reads TGTGCCAGCAGCTTAGTAGCGGGAGGCGGTTCCAGCTCCTACAATGAGCAGTTCTTC.

The gene calls are TRBV29-1 and TRBJ1-4; the D gene is possibly TRBD1 (6 bases). V was pared by 5 bases and J by 6 bases, with 7 bases between. Germline V gene sequence: CDR1 SQVTM, CDR2 ANQGSEA. This CDR3 spans 11 amino acids. The CDR3 nucleotides read TGCAGCGTTAGGGGGGATGAAAAACTGTTTTTT. It yields the protein CSVRGDEKLFF.

About this clonotype itself: Since a much larger clone is just one base distant, this may be a read error. This chain connects TRBV5-6 to TRBJ1-1, with D maybe TRBD1 (6 bases). The CDR3 runs to 14 residues. The ends were cut back, 1 base at V and 1 base at J, with 8 bases in the middle. Germline CDR1 SGHDT, CDR2 YYEEEE. CDR3 sequence (DNA): TGTGCCAGCAGCTTGCCAGGGGCGAACACTGAAGCTTTCTTT. Its protein is CASSLPGANTEAFF.

V usage is TRBV20-1 and J usage is TRBJ1-5, with D unresolved. The CDR3 is made up of 15 amino acids. Deletions cut 3 bases from V and 0 bases from J, with 12 bases between. From germline, CDR1 is DFQATT and CDR2 SNEGSKA (reference sequence). The CDR3 DNA reads as TGCAGTGCTAGTGATACGGAATATAGCAATCAGCCCCAGCATTTT. As protein: CSASDTEYSNQPQHF.

This clonotype was detected only a few times. The chain joins TRBV12-3 or TRBV12-4 to TRBJ1-4; D gene unclear. The CDR3 is made up of 14 amino acids. V shed 3 bases and J shed 8 bases, with 13 bases lying between them. DNA of the CDR3: TGTGCCAGCAGTTTTGGGGAAGGGTACGAAAAACTGTTTTTT. Protein product: CASSFGEGYEKLFF.

The gene calls are TRBV6-6 and TRBJ2-7; D might be TRBD1 or TRBD2, each matching 5 bases. The V end was cut by 2 bases, the J end by 6 bases, with 11 bases between. The CDR3 totals 13 residues. The germline CDR1 and CDR2 sequences are MNHNY and SVGAGI (reference sequence). This CDR3 reads CASSYGERGEQYF. CDR3 nucleotides: TGTGCCAGCAGTTACGGGGAGAGGGGCGAGCAGTACTTC.

This clonotype was picked up a small number of times. The chain joins TRBV12-3 or TRBV12-4 to TRBJ2-2; tentative D call: TRBD1 (6 bases). V was cut by 8 bases and J by 1 base, with 14 bases left in between. This CDR3 spans 15 amino acids. The CDR3 spells CASGPGVRNTGELFF. DNA for the CDR3: TGTGCCAGCGGACCAGGGGTTCGGAACACCGGGGAGCTGTTTTTT.

This clonotype occurred a few times. The gene calls are TRBV7-9 and TRBJ1-4; D remains ambiguous. The CDR3 has 13 residues. Germline lookup yields CDR1 SEHNR and CDR2 FQNEAQ (reference sequence). Trimming removed 0 bases from V and 7 bases from J, with 6 bases in between. CDR3 nucleotides: TGTGCCAGCAGCTTAGCGGGTACTGAAAAACTGTTTTTT. It codes for CASSLAGTEKLFF.

Only a few counts were recorded for this clonotype. This chain links TRBV12-3 or TRBV12-4 with TRBJ2-7, with 7 bases that match TRBD2. This CDR3 contains 14 residues. The junction had 9 bases not matched to a gene; V was cut back by 3 bases and J by 7 bases. As DNA, the CDR3 is TGTGCCAGCAGTTTCGGCGGGAGAACTGGGGAGCAGTACTTC. Amino acids: CASSFGGRTGEQYF.

This clonotype appeared many times. The V gene is TRBV20-1, the J gene TRBJ2-3, with TRBD2 matching 10 bases. V was clipped by 4 bases and J by 2 bases; unmatched bases: 9. Germline V gene sequence: CDR1 DFQATT, CDR2 SNEGSKA (reference sequence). The CDR3 length is 16 residues. CDR3 loop: CSATRRLAGHTDTQYF. The CDR3 DNA sequence: TGCAGTGCTACGAGGAGACTAGCGGGCCACACAGATACGCAGTATTTT.

This clonotype was observed a few times. CDR3 sequence: CASSLGLAGGMDTQYF. CDR3 coding DNA: TGTGCCAGCAGTCTAGGACTAGCGGGGGGTATGGATACGCAGTATTTT. This rearrangement joins TRBV28 to TRBJ2-3; TRBD2 agrees at 14 bases. J gave up 6 bases and V 5 bases, and 7 bases lay outside the gene matches. The germline V gene encodes CDR1 MDHEN and CDR2 SYDVKM. The length of the CDR3 is 16 residues.

The chain is built from TRBV12-3 or TRBV12-4 and TRBJ2-1; D might be TRBD2 (6 bases). Trimming cost V 2 bases and J 9 bases, with 17 bases left between them. The CDR3 loop spans 15 amino acids. The CDR3 DNA is TGTGCCAGCAGTTTAATGGGGGGTCGGGTTGGTGAGCAGTTCTTC. It codes for CASSLMGGRVGEQFF.